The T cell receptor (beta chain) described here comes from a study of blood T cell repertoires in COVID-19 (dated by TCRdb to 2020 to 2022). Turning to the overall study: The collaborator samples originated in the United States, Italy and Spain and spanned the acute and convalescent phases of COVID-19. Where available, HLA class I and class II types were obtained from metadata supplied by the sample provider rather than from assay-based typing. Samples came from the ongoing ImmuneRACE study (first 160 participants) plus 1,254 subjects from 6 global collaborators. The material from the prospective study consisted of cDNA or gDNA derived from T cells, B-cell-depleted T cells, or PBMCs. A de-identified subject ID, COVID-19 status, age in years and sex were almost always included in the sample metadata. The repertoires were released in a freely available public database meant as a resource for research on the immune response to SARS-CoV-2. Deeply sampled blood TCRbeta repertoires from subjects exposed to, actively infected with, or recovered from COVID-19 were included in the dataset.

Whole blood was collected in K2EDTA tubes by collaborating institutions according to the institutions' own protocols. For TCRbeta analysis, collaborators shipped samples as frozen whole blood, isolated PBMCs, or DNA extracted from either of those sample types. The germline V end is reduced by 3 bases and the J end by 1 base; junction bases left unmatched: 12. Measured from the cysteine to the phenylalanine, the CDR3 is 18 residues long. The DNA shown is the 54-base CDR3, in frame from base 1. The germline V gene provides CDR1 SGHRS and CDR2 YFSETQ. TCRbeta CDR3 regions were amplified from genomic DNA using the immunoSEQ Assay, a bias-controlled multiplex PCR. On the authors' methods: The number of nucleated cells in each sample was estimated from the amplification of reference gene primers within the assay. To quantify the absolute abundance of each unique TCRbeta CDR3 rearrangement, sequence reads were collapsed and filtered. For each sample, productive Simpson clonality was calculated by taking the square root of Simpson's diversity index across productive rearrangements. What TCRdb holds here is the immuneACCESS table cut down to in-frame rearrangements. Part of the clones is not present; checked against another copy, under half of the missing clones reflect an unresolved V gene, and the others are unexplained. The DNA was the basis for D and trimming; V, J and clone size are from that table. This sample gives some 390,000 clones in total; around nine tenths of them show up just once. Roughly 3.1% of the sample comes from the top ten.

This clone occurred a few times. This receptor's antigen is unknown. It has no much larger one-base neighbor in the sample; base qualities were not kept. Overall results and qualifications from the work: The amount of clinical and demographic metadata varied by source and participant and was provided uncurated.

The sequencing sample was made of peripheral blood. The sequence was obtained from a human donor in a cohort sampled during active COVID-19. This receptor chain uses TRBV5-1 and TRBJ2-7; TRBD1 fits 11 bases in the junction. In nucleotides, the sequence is TGCGCCAGCAGCTCGGACAGGGGGCAGCTTCGAGGATCCTACGAGCAGTACTTC. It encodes CASSSDRGQLRGSYEQYF.